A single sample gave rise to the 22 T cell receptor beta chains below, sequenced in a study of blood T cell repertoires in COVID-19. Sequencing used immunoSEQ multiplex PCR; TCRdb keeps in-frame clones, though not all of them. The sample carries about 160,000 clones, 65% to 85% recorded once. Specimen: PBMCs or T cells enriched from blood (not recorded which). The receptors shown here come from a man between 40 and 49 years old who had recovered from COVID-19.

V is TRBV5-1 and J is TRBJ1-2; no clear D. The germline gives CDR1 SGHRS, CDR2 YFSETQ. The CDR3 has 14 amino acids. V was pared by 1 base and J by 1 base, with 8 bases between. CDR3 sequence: CASSLIDLNYGYTF. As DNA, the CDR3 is TGCGCCAGCAGCTTGATAGATCTTAACTATGGCTACACCTTC.

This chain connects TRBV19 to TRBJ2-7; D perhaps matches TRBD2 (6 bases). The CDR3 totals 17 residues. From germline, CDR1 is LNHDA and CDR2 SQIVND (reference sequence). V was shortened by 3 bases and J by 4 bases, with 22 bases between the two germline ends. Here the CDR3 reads CASSMGGRAEGRYEQYF. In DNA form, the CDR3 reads TGTGCCAGTAGTATGGGGGGTCGCGCAGAAGGCCGATACGAGCAGTACTTC.

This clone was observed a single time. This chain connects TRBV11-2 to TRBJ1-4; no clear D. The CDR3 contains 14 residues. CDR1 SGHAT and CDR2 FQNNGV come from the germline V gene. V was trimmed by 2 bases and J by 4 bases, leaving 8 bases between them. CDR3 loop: CASSLRRSNEKLFF. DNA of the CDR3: TGTGCCAGCAGCTTAAGGAGAAGTAATGAAAAACTGTTTTTT.

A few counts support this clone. CDR3 DNA: TGTGCCTGGAGCGTCGGGGGAAACACCATATATTTT. Translating it yields CAWSVGGNTIYF. This sequence joins TRBV30 and TRBJ1-3; no clear D gene. V lost 3 bases and J 4 bases, leaving 7 bases between the germline ends. Germline V CDR1 and CDR2: GTSNPN, SVGIG (reference sequence). CDR3 length equals 12 residues.

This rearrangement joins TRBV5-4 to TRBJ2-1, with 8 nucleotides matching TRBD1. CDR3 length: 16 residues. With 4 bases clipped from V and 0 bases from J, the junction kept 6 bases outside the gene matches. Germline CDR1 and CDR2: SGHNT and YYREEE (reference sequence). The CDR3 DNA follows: TGTGCCAGCAGCCAGGGGGCCGGCTACTCCTACAATGAGCAGTTCTTC. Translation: CASSQGAGYSYNEQFF.

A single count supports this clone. The CDR3 sequence is CASSAITGVGTGELFF. For the CDR3, the DNA is TGTGCCAGCAGCGCCATTACAGGGGTGGGAACCGGGGAGCTGTTTTTT. The chain uses TRBV9 and TRBJ2-2, with TRBD1 matching 7 bases. The CDR3 spans 16 residues. J lost 5 bases, V lost 3 bases, and 10 bases had no gene match. Germline V CDR1 and CDR2: SGDLS, YYNGEE.

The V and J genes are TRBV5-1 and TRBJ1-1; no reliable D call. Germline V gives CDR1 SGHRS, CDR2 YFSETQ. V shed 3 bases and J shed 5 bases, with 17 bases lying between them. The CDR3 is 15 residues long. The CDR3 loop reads CASSYKTRSGTEAFF. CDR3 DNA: TGCGCCAGCAGCTACAAGACCCGATCGGGGACTGAAGCTTTCTTT.

CDR3: CAISDPSGAGEPPRFPDTQYF. The CDR3 bases are TGTGCCATCAGTGACCCTTCGGGTGCGGGGGAACCCCCCCGGTTCCCAGATACGCAGTATTTT. The chain links TRBV10-3 to TRBJ2-3; 7 nucleotides match TRBD2. CDR3 length: 21 amino acids. V lost 3 bases, J lost 4 bases, and 25 bases stayed unmatched. CDR1 ENHRY and CDR2 SYGVKD come from the germline V gene.

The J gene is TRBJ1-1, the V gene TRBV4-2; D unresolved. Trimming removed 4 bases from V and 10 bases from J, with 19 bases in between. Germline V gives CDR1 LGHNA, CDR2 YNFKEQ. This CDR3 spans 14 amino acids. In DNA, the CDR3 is TGTGCCAGCAGCCCGAGTCCGTCGGTCCCGGGAGCTTTCTTT. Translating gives CASSPSPSVPGAFF.

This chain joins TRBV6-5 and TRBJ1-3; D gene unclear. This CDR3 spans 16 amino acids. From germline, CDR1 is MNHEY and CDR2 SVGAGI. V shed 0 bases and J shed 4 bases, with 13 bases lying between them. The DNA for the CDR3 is TGTGCCAGCAGTTACTCACAGCCAAGAGTGGGAAACACCATATATTTT. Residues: CASSYSQPRVGNTIYF.

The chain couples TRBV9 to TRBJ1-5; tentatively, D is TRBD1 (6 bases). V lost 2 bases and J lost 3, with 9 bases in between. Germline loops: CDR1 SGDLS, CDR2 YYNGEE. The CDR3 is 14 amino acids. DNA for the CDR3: TGTGCCAGCAGCGTGGGGGACATCAATCAGCCCCAGCATTTT. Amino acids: CASSVGDINQPQHF.

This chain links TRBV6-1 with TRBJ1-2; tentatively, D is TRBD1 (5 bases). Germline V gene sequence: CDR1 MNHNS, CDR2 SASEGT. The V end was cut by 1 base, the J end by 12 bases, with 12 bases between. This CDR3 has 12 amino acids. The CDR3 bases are TGTGCCAGCAGTGAAGTACGGAGGGGCCACACCTTC. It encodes CASSEVRRGHTF.

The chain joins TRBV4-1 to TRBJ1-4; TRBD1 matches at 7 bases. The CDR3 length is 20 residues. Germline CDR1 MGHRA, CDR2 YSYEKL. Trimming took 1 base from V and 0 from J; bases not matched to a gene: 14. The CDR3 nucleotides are TGCGCCAGCAGCCAAGCCCGAGGGACAGCAAACTTTGCAACTAATGAAAAACTGTTTTTT. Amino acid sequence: CASSQARGTANFATNEKLFF.

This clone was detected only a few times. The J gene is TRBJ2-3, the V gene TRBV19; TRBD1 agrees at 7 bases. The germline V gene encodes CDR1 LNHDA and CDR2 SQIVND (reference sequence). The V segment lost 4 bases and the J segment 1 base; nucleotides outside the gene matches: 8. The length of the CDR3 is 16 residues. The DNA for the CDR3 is TGTGCCAGTAGTAAAACAGGGGCCGCGCGCACAGATACGCAGTATTTT. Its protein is CASSKTGAARTDTQYF.

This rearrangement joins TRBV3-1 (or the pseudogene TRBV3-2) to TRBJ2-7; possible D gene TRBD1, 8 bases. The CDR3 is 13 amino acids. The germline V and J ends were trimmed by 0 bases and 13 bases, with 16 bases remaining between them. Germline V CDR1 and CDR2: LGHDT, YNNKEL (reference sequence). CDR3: CASSQEGGGQVYF. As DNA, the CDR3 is TGTGCCAGCAGCCAAGAAGGCGGGGGACAGGTATACTTC.

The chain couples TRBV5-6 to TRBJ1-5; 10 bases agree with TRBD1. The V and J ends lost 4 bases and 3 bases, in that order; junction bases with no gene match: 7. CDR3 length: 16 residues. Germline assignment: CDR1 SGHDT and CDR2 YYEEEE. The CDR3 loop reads CASSMGQGKSNQPQHF. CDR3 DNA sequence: TGTGCCAGCAGCATGGGACAGGGGAAGTCCAATCAGCCCCAGCATTTT.

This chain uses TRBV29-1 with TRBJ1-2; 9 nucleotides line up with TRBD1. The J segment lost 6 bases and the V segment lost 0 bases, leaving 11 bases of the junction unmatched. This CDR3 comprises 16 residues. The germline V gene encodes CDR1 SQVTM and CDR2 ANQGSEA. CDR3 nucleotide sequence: TGCAGCGTTGAAGATGGGCAACAGGGGGCGAAGGATGGCTACACCTTC. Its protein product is CSVEDGQQGAKDGYTF.

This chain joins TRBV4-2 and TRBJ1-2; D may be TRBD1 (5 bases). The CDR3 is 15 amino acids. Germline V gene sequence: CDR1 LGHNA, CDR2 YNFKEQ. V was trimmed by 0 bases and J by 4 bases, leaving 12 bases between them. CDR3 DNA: TGTGCCAGCAGCCAAGATAGGGGAGGGCTCTATGGCTACACCTTC. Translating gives CASSQDRGGLYGYTF.

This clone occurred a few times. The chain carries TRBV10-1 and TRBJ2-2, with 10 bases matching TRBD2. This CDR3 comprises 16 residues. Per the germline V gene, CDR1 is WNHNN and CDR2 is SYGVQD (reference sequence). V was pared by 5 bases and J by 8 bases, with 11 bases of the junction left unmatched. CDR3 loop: CASSRQAGGPTGELFF. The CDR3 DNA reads TGCGCCAGCAGTCGTCAAGCGGGGGGGCCGACGGGGGAGCTGTTTTTT.

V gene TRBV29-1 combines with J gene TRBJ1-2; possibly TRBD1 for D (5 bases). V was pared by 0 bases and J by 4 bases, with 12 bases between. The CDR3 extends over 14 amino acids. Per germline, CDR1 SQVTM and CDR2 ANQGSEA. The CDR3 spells CSVEDRAQGYGYTF. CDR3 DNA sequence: TGCAGCGTTGAAGATCGTGCGCAGGGCTATGGCTACACCTTC.

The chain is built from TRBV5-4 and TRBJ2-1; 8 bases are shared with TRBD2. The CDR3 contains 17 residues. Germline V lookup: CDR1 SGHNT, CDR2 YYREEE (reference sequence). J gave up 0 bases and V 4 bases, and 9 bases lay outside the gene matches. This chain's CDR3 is CASSPRARGGSYNEQFF. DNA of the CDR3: TGTGCCAGCAGCCCTCGGGCTCGGGGGGGCTCCTACAATGAGCAGTTCTTC.

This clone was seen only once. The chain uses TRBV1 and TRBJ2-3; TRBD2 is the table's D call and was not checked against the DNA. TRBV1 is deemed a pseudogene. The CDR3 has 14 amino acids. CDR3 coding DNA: TGCACCAGCAGCCCTCTTAGCGGTCCAGATACGCAGTATTTT. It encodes CTSSPLSGPDTQYF.